The source of this TCR beta chain is a study of a mutant IDH1 vaccine in newly diagnosed glioma. For the study at large: The study started vaccination 4-6 weeks after radiotherapy alone, or with temozolomide cycles.

Data came from immunoSEQ multiplex PCR; TCRdb stores just in-frame clones and leaves some out. The profile shows roughly 31,000 clones, approximately 84% of them singletons. V trimming: 11 bases; J trimming: 7 bases; junction bases outside the gene matches: 4. The CDR3 consists of 12 residues. Germline V gene lookup returns CDR1 SNHLY and CDR2 FYNNEI. Documented time point: week 47, end of study. The study gave 300 ug of mutant IDH1 20-mer peptide per vaccine dose, with topical imiquimod. This clone appeared a few times. Its antigen is currently unknown. Specimen: PBMCs, collected from a glioma patient whose treatment included an IDH1 peptide vaccine. This receptor was obtained from a man aged 25-45 years with glioma. The chain links TRBV2 to TRBJ2-2; 10 positions match TRBD2. CDR3 sequence (DNA): TGTGCCTCCGGGACTAGCGTCGGGGAGCTGTTTTTT. Its translation: CASGTSVGELFF.